This T cell receptor (beta chain) appears in the sequencing data of a study of T-cell reconstitution after alpha-beta-depleted transplantation in children. Study results and limitations: Surviving recipient cells, namely T cells and thymic progenitors, were the source of high day-60 TCRbeta diversity in some patients. Most T-cell counts and diversity one year after the transplant came from T cells that were newly produced. Reportedly, alpha-beta T cells present about two months post-transplant originated from several hundred expanded clones of graft origin.

This clonotype was counted only a few times. Antigen specificity is unknown. The CDR3 is 14 residues long. Trimming took 1 base from V and 12 from J, leaving 16 bases between them. CDR1 is LGHDT, CDR2 YNNKEL, per germline (reference sequence). The TCRbeta library incorporated unique molecular identifiers. A single record per CDR3 protein comes from TCRdb applying MiXCR to the PCR reads. The sample yields approximately 650,000 distinct CDR3 sequences, roughly 13% seen once. The chain carries TRBV3-1 and TRBJ2-1; D gene ambiguous. The TCR was taken from a girl aged 2-15 years with congenital amegakaryocytic thrombocytopenia, due to receive a stem cell transplant. The source material was PBMCs, sampled before TCRalphabeta/CD19-depleted stem cell transplant. CDR3 nucleotide sequence: TGTGCCAGCAGCCAAGCTCGGTCCGTCCACGGGCAGTTCTTC. Encoded protein: CASSQARSVHGQFF.